The 9 T cell receptor beta chains presented below share a single source sample, sequenced in a study of T cell repertoires in cytomegalovirus infection. TCRdb used MiXCR to reprocess the reads, holding one entry per CDR3 protein. The profile shows 830,000 or so distinct CDR3 sequences, approximately 32% of them singletons. For these receptors, no antigen is known. Sample: cultured CD8+ T cells from PBMCs, taken from culture after CMV antigen stimulation. The receptors come from a human donor in good health (CMV status not recorded). Some clones in this sample may be carry-over from other donors' samples.

Concerning this clonotype: An end of the junction differs from the germline gene, which may be a read error. J is TRBJ2-1 and V is TRBV5-6; 11 nucleotides agree with TRBD2. CDR1 is SGHDT, CDR2 YYEEEE, per germline. The CDR3 is 14 amino acids. The CDR3 is CASSPAIAGGPEIF. CDR3 bases: TGTGCCAGCAGCCCGGCCATAGCGGGGGGGCCAGAGATCTTC. The full variable domain, with the rest looked up from reference TRBV5-6 and TRBJ2-1, is DAGVTQSPTHLIKTRGQQVTLRCSPKSGHDTVSWYQQALGQGPQFIFQYYEEEERQRGNFPDRFSGHQFPNYSSELNVNALLLGDSALYLCASSPAIAGGPEIFGPGTRLTVL.

The chain carries TRBV29-1 and TRBJ1-2; 8 positions match TRBD1. Trimming cost V 6 bases and J 1 base; bases outside gene matches: 25. The CDR3 has 20 amino acids. Germline V gives CDR1 SQVTM, CDR2 ANQGSEA. The CDR3 loop reads CSVVGQGARTTDERNYGYTF. CDR3 coding DNA: TGCAGCGTGGTGGGGCAGGGGGCACGGACGACCGACGAACGTAACTATGGCTACACCTTC.

The CDR3 coding sequence is TGTGCCAGCAAACCCGGGACGGTGAACACTGAAGCTTTCTTT. Translating gives CASKPGTVNTEAFF. This chain connects TRBV27 to TRBJ1-1, with a weak D call TRBD1 (5 bases). Germline loops: CDR1 MNHEY, CDR2 SMNVEV (reference sequence). V lost 7 bases and J lost 0, with 12 bases in between. This CDR3 region has 14 residues.

This clonotype was found a few times. The V and J genes are TRBV4-2 and TRBJ2-3; 7 positions agree with TRBD2. After removal of 8 bases from V and 0 bases from J, the junction contained 8 bases not matched to a gene. CDR3 size: 15 residues. Germline lookup yields CDR1 LGHNA and CDR2 YNFKEQ. Here the CDR3 DNA reads TGTGCCAGCGGATTGAGCGGGGTGAGCACAGATACGCAGTATTTT. It translates to CASGLSGVSTDTQYF.

This chain connects TRBV7-6 to TRBJ1-1; D gene uncertain. Trimming removed 0 bases at V and 0 bases at J, with 20 bases between. Germline V gene data show CDR1 as SGHVS and CDR2 as FNYEAQ. The CDR3 contains 19 residues. CDR3 in amino acids: CASSLAHFVAEIMNTEAFF. The CDR3 coding sequence is TGTGCCAGCAGCTTAGCGCATTTCGTTGCGGAGATCATGAACACTGAAGCTTTCTTT.

The chain links TRBV7-6 to TRBJ1-5; 7 positions match TRBD1. From germline, CDR1 is SGHVS and CDR2 FNYEAQ. This CDR3 has 15 amino acids. The V and J ends lost 7 bases and 3 bases, in that order; junction bases with no gene match: 9. For the CDR3, the DNA is TGTGCCAGCAACTCGCCCGGGACAGTCAATCAGCCCCAGCATTTT. The encoded protein is CASNSPGTVNQPQHF.

A word on this clonotype: The final CDR3 position lacks the conserved phenylalanine or tryptophan, pointing to a likely read error. This rearrangement joins TRBV19 to TRBJ1-6, with 9 bases that match TRBD1. The CDR3 consists of 16 residues. Germline assignment: CDR1 LNHDA and CDR2 SQIVND (reference sequence). Losses at the gene ends were 5 bases for V and 8 bases for J; bases not matched to a gene: 10. In DNA form, the CDR3 reads TGTGCCAGTAGTCCTGGGACAGGGAAAAGGGATTCACCCCTCCACCTT. Translating gives CASSPGTGKRDSPLHL.

This clonotype was counted a few times. V usage is TRBV5-5 and J usage is TRBJ1-4, with 9 bases identical to TRBD1. Trimming removed 3 bases from V and 2 bases from J; junction bases left unmatched: 8. The CDR3 runs to 17 residues. The germline V gene encodes CDR1 SGHKS and CDR2 YYEKEE (reference sequence). The CDR3 protein is CASSWGQGIGTNEKLFF. DNA of the CDR3: TGTGCCAGCAGCTGGGGACAGGGCATTGGCACTAATGAAAAACTGTTTTTT.

This clonotype was detected only once. The chain carries TRBV27 and TRBJ1-2; weak D call: TRBD1 (5 bases). The V end lost 1 base, the J end lost 6 bases, and 18 bases lay between the germline ends. Germline CDR1 is MNHEY and CDR2 is SMNVEV (reference sequence). The CDR3 extends over 16 amino acids. The chain's CDR3 is CASSLLTGGSGNGYTF. The CDR3 bases are TGTGCCAGCAGTTTATTAACCGGGGGGTCTGGGAATGGCTACACCTTC.